Shown below are 23 T cell receptor beta chains from a single sample sequenced in a study of synovial regulatory T cells in juvenile arthritis. TCRdb's table, derived via immunoSEQ multiplex PCR, lists solely in-frame clones and lacks some. The sample totals about 10,000 clones. Material: Treg cells from blood. The subset: remaining (HLA-DR-negative) circulating blood Treg cells. Source of these receptors: a donor aged 2 to 35 with juvenile idiopathic arthritis.

This chain joins TRBV28 and TRBJ1-1; TCRdb designates TRBD1, a call that cannot be tested without DNA. The CDR3 is 16 amino acids. The DNA is unrecorded. From germline, CDR1 is MDHEN and CDR2 SYDVKM. The CDR3 protein is CASNHPTGGLGTEAFF. Filled out from reference TRBV28 and TRBJ1-1, the complete variable domain reads DVKVTQSSRYLVKRTGEKVFLECVQDMDHENMFWYRQDPGLGLRLIYFSYDVKMKEKGDIPEGYSVSREKKERFSLILESASTNQTSMYLCASNHPTGGLGTEAFFGQGTRLTVV.

The chain links TRBV5-4 to TRBJ2-7; there is no DNA to check the TCRdb D call of TRBD2. Germline assignment: CDR1 SGHNT and CDR2 YYREEE (reference sequence). The CDR3 totals 15 residues. No nucleotide data were recorded. The CDR3 sequence is CASSSSGTSGYEQYF. The full variable domain, in which reference TRBV5-4 and TRBJ2-7 provide the parts outside the CDR3, is ETGVTQSPTHLIKTRGQQVTLRCSSQSGHNTVSWYQQALGQGPQFIFQYYREEENGRGNFPPRFSGLQFPNYSSELNVNALELDDSALYLCASSSSGTSGYEQYFGPGTRLTVT.

The chain carries TRBV10-3 and TRBJ2-7; TCRdb selects TRBD2, and the lack of DNA leaves this call unchecked. This CDR3 comprises 17 residues. This entry has no DNA. Per germline, CDR1 ENHRY and CDR2 SYGVKD. CDR3 amino acids: CAISEGLGGRTYYEQYF.

The chain joins TRBV7-2 to TRBJ2-7; the TRBD2 assignment by TCRdb is unverifiable without DNA. The CDR3 consists of 16 residues. No coding sequence is recorded. CDR1 SGHTA and CDR2 FQGNSA come from the germline V gene. The CDR3 sequence: CASSLSGAEPFYEQYF. The complete variable domain, with remaining parts taken from reference TRBV7-2 and TRBJ2-7, reads GAGVSQSPSNKVTEKGKDVELRCDPISGHTALYWYRQSLGQGLEFLIYFQGNSAPDKSGLPSDRFSAERTGGSVSTLTIQRTQQEDSAVYLCASSLSGAEPFYEQYFGPGTRLTVT.

The gene calls are TRBV5-4 and TRBJ2-1; the D gene TCRdb calls, TRBD1, cannot be checked with no DNA. This CDR3 contains 11 residues. No DNA accompanies this entry. Germline values: CDR1 SGHNT, CDR2 YYREEE (reference sequence). The CDR3 sequence: CASSSNNEQFF.

The CDR3 sequence is CASSLADGQGASYTF. The rearrangement links TRBV5-1 to TRBJ1-2; TCRdb selects TRBD1, and the lack of DNA leaves this call unchecked. The CDR3 length is 15 residues. No coding sequence is recorded. CDR1 and CDR2 from the germline V gene are SGHRS and YFSETQ.

This rearrangement joins TRBV27 to TRBJ2-7; the TCRdb D gene call, TRBD2, has no DNA to confirm it. The germline V gene has CDR1 MNHEY and CDR2 SMNVEV (reference sequence). This CDR3 has 15 residues. The DNA sequence is not available. The CDR3 protein is CASSLFRGGAYEQYF.

V gene TRBV10-3 combines with J gene TRBJ1-1. The CDR3 is made up of 13 amino acids. The entry carries no DNA sequence. CDR1 is ENHRY and CDR2 is SYGVKD in the germline V gene. The CDR3: CAIRRAWDTEAFF.

Its frequency marks this clone as medium-sized (0.01 to 0.1%). The genes are TRBV28 and TRBJ1-3; as DNA is missing, the TRBD1 call by TCRdb cannot be tested. Germline values: CDR1 MDHEN, CDR2 SYDVKM. CDR3 length: 14 amino acids. Only the protein sequence is given. The CDR3 here is CASSQGRTGNTIYF.

The chain employs TRBV27 and TRBJ2-1; absent DNA, TCRdb's TRBD2 call cannot be checked. Germline CDR1 MNHEY, CDR2 SMNVEV (reference sequence). The CDR3 covers 16 residues. No DNA sequence was recorded. CDR3 sequence: CASKGLAAPIGGEQFF.

This sequence joins TRBV5-4 and TRBJ1-4. CDR3 size: 15 residues. No DNA is listed. CDR1 SGHNT and CDR2 YYREEE come from the germline V gene (reference sequence). The CDR3 spells CASSSTGAPNEKLFF.

V is TRBV28 and J is TRBJ2-1; TCRdb names TRBD2, which stays unverified in the absence of DNA. CDR1 and CDR2 (germline): MDHEN, SYDVKM. This CDR3 has 15 residues. Only the protein is available. The CDR3 is CASSPLAALYNEQFF.

The J gene is TRBJ1-1, the V gene TRBV5-1; the D gene TCRdb calls, TRBD1, cannot be checked with no DNA. The CDR3 runs 15 residues. DNA for this receptor is not on file. Germline V CDR1 and CDR2: SGHRS, YFSETQ. The chain's CDR3 is CASSAHRFPNTEAFF.

The rearrangement uses TRBV11-2 and TRBJ2-7; without DNA, the TCRdb call of TRBD1 cannot be checked. The CDR3 contains 15 residues. A DNA sequence was not provided. The germline V gene encodes CDR1 SGHAT and CDR2 FQNNGV. CDR3 amino acids: CASSLDLRVTYEQYF. Supplemented by reference TRBV11-2 and TRBJ2-7, the full variable domain reads EAGVAQSPRYKIIEKRQSVAFWCNPISGHATLYWYQQILGQGPKLLIQFQNNGVVDDSQLPKDRFSAERLKGVDSTLKIQPAKLEDSAVYLCASSLDLRVTYEQYFGPGTRLTVT.

V is TRBV18 and J is TRBJ2-5; TCRdb calls TRBD2, which cannot be checked without DNA. Germline values: CDR1 KGHSH, CDR2 LQKENI. CDR3 length: 14 residues. No DNA appears here. CDR3 sequence: CASSPPSLQETQYF.

The chain recombines TRBV28 with TRBJ2-7; TCRdb lists TRBD1, though no DNA is available to test this call. The CDR3 length is 13 residues. The record lacks a DNA sequence. Germline V gives CDR1 MDHEN, CDR2 SYDVKM. CDR3 region: CASSAQDRGARYF.

The gene calls are TRBV12-5 and TRBJ1-5. The germline gives CDR1 LGHNT, CDR2 FRNRAP. This CDR3 is 13 amino acids long. The protein alone is recorded here. The CDR3 sequence: CASGLESNQPQHF.

V is TRBV7-9 and J is TRBJ2-7; TCRdb lists TRBD1, though no DNA is available to test this call. The CDR3 is 11 amino acids. There is no recorded DNA. The germline CDR1 and CDR2 sequences are SEHNR and FQNEAQ (reference sequence). The CDR3: CASSSTYEQYF. The full variable domain, completed using reference TRBV7-9 and TRBJ2-7, is DTGVSQNPRHKITKRGQNVTFRCDPISEHNRLYWYRQTLGQGPEFLTYFQNEAQLEKSRLLSDRFSAERPKGSFSTLEIQRTEQGDSAMYLCASSSTYEQYFGPGTRLTVT.

V gene TRBV2 combines with J gene TRBJ2-3; TCRdb gives TRBD2 as the D gene, but with no DNA this cannot be confirmed. The CDR3 runs 14 residues. DNA is not on record. Looked up from germline, CDR1 is SNHLY and CDR2 is FYNNEI. CDR3 sequence reads: CASSARLAPDTQYF.

The V call is TRBV10-3, the J call TRBJ2-1; TCRdb's assignment of TRBD2 cannot be checked, as there is no DNA. Germline-derived CDR1 and CDR2 are ENHRY and SYGVKD. This CDR3 has 17 residues. No DNA sequence is on record. The CDR3 is CAIRRGGGRSSYNEQFF.

The V and J genes are TRBV10-3 and TRBJ2-7. Germline values: CDR1 ENHRY, CDR2 SYGVKD. The CDR3 runs to 12 residues. No DNA sequence was recorded. The CDR3 sequence: CAIRGEGSEQYF.

The chain joins TRBV30 to TRBJ2-2; TCRdb picks TRBD2, but there is no DNA to check that call. The length of the CDR3 is 13 residues. The coding DNA is unavailable. Per the germline V gene, CDR1 is GTSNPN and CDR2 is SVGIG (reference sequence). The CDR3 sequence: CAWRRALTGELFF.

Its frequency marks this clone as medium-sized (0.01 to 0.1%). The chain has TRBV10-3 and TRBJ1-2; TCRdb selects TRBD1, and the lack of DNA leaves this call unchecked. The CDR3 totals 13 residues. The DNA sequence is not available. The germline CDR1 and CDR2 sequences are ENHRY and SYGVKD. The CDR3 loop reads CAISGTGVEGYTF.